This T cell receptor beta chain originates from a study of T cells in tuberculosis. Background on the study: A South African cohort included IGRA-negative adolescents, latently infected IGRA-positive adolescents and adults with active tuberculosis.

General study results and limits: Smaller alpha distances in active tuberculosis partly reflected shorter CDR3-alpha lengths.

This CDR3 has 15 residues. The germline V gene has CDR1 SGHAT and CDR2 FQNNGV. V was pared by 4 bases and J by 4 bases, with 14 bases between. Assay used: immunoSEQ multiplex PCR; TCRdb lists only in-frame clones, some missing. Found here are about 33,000 clones, 80% to 95% of them singletons; the top ten hold 6% to 8%. As to this clone: Its target is not known.

The chain recombines TRBV11-2 with TRBJ2-1, with D tentatively TRBD1 (7 bases). The TCR comes from a donor aged 10-30 years with latent tuberculosis or without tuberculosis infection. Some clones in this sample may be carry-over from other donors' samples. Sequencing was done on a sample of PBMCs. This chain's CDR3 is CASSYRQGLYNEQFF. CDR3 nucleotides: TGTGCCAGCAGCTACCGACAGGGACTGTACAATGAGCAGTTCTTC.